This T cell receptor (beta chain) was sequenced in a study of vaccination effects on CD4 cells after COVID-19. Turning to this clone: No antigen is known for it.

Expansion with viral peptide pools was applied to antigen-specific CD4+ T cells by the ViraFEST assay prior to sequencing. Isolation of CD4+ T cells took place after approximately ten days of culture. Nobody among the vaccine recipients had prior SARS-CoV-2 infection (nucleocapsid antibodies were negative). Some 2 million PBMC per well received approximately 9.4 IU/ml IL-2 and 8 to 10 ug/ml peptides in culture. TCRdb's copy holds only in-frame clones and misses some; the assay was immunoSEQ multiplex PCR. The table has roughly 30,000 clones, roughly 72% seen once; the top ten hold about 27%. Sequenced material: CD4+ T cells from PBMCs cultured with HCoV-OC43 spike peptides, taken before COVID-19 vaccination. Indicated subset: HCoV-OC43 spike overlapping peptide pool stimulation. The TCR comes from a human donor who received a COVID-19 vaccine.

CDR3 coding DNA: TGCGCCAGCAGCTTGCCCGACAGGGCTAGGGACGAGCAGTACTTC. Residues: CASSLPDRARDEQYF. The chain combines TRBV5-1 with TRBJ2-7; TRBD1 agrees at 7 bases. J lost 5 bases, V lost 1 base, and 9 bases had no gene match. Germline CDR1 reads SGHRS; CDR2 reads YFSETQ. CDR3 size: 15 residues.